This passage covers 16 T cell receptor beta chains from one sample sequenced in a study of T cell changes during pregnancy in multiple sclerosis (dated by TCRdb to the late 2010s). The library came from the immunoSEQ multiplex PCR assay. In TCRdb, the immuneACCESS table is reduced to in-frame sequences with V and J assigned. These tables do not hold every clone; where another copy was compared, an unresolved V gene accounts for under half, and the others remain unexplained. The sample table holds about 36,000 clones, of which 90% to 95% were seen once. Around 0.5% of the sample comes from the top ten. The specimen was CD4+ T cells from peripheral blood mononuclear cells, collected in the second trimester of pregnancy. All receptors come from a female donor in good health, enrolled as a control in a pregnancy study.

The chain couples TRBV6-1 to TRBJ2-7; no clear D. Trimming took 2 bases from V and 4 from J, leaving 6 bases between them. The CDR3 is 12 amino acids. CDR1 and CDR2 from the germline V gene are MNHNS and SASEGT. The CDR3 nucleotides are TGTGCCAGCAGTGAAATCCGTTACGAGCAGTACTTC. Encoded protein: CASSEIRYEQYF.

The rearrangement uses TRBV23-1 and TRBJ2-5; possible D gene TRBD1, 7 bases. TRBV23-1 is flagged as an ORF with uncertain function. The CDR3 consists of 15 residues. V lost 3 bases and J 4 bases, leaving 15 bases between the germline ends. DNA of the CDR3: TGCGCCAGCAGTCACCGCGGGACAGTGGGAGAGACCCAGTACTTC. The encoded protein is CASSHRGTVGETQYF.

The chain combines TRBV11-2 with TRBJ2-2; TRBD1 matches 11 bases. J was trimmed by 6 bases and V by 5 bases; bases with no gene match: 5. CDR1 is SGHAT, CDR2 FQNNGV, per germline. The CDR3 consists of 15 residues. The chain's CDR3 is CASSKDRGRPGELFF. In nucleotides, the CDR3 is TGTGCCAGCAGCAAGGACAGGGGGCGTCCCGGGGAGCTGTTTTTT. Supplemented by reference TRBV11-2 and TRBJ2-2, the full variable domain reads EAGVAQSPRYKIIEKRQSVAFWCNPISGHATLYWYQQILGQGPKLLIQFQNNGVVDDSQLPKDRFSAERLKGVDSTLKIQPAKLEDSAVYLCASSKDRGRPGELFFGEGSRLTVL.

The chain uses TRBV5-1 and TRBJ2-1; 9 nucleotides align to TRBD2. The CDR3 sequence is 15 residues long. Germline-derived CDR1 and CDR2 are SGHRS and YFSETQ. The V gene end was trimmed by 4 bases and the J gene end by 6 bases; junction bases not matched to a gene: 8. The CDR3 loop is CASSATGTSSNEQFF. CDR3 DNA sequence: TGCGCCAGCAGCGCAACCGGGACTAGCAGCAATGAGCAGTTCTTC.

V gene TRBV7-9 combines with J gene TRBJ2-3; tentative D call: TRBD2 (6 bases). V was pared by 4 bases and J by 0 bases, with 20 bases between. This CDR3 comprises 18 residues. Germline V gene sequence: CDR1 SEHNR, CDR2 FQNEAQ (reference sequence). Written as DNA, the CDR3 is TGTGCCAGCAGCTATTCGGGGAGACTTGGGACTAGCACAGATACGCAGTATTTT. It encodes CASSYSGRLGTSTDTQYF. Full variable domain (outside the CDR3, taken from reference TRBV7-9 and TRBJ2-3): DTGVSQNPRHKITKRGQNVTFRCDPISEHNRLYWYRQTLGQGPEFLTYFQNEAQLEKSRLLSDRFSAERPKGSFSTLEIQRTEQGDSAMYLCASSYSGRLGTSTDTQYFGPGTRLTVL.

The chain recombines TRBV5-1 with TRBJ1-1; D is uncertain. This CDR3 has 15 residues. Trimming pared 5 bases from V and 7 bases from J, leaving 21 bases between. The germline gives CDR1 SGHRS, CDR2 YFSETQ. This CDR3 is CASRSSPGNSLEAFF. The CDR3 DNA is TGCGCCAGCAGGAGCAGTCCAGGAAACTCCCTTGAAGCTTTCTTT.

The rearrangement links TRBV28 to TRBJ1-1; D is uncertain. The CDR3 runs 12 residues. Per the germline V gene, CDR1 is MDHEN and CDR2 is SYDVKM. The V end lost 3 bases, the J end lost 11 bases, and 13 bases lay between the germline ends. The CDR3 DNA reads as TGTGCCAGCAGTTTGCGGGCGTCGGGGGCTTTCTTT. Its protein product is CASSLRASGAFF.

The chain combines TRBV7-2 with TRBJ1-2; no reliable D call. Germline values: CDR1 SGHTA, CDR2 FQGNSA. There are 14 residues in the CDR3. The ends were cut back, 1 base at V and 3 bases at J, with 9 bases in the middle. CDR3 nucleotides: TGTGCCAGCAGCTTAGATGGGCCTGACTATGGCTACACCTTC. This codes for CASSLDGPDYGYTF.

The V and J genes are TRBV5-6 and TRBJ2-1; TRBD2 agrees at 10 bases. The V segment lost 4 bases and the J segment 7 bases; nucleotides outside the gene matches: 8. Germline CDR1 is SGHDT and CDR2 is YYEEEE. The CDR3 extends over 15 amino acids. CDR3 amino acids: CASSHELAGRNEQFF. CDR3 sequence (DNA): TGTGCCAGCAGCCACGAACTAGCGGGAAGGAATGAGCAGTTCTTC.

V usage is TRBV28 and J usage is TRBJ1-5; the D is unclear. Looked up from germline, CDR1 is MDHEN and CDR2 is SYDVKM. The CDR3 is 13 residues long. V was clipped by 7 bases and J by 4 bases, with 11 bases between them. The CDR3 DNA follows: TGTGCCAGCAACCTATTTCTGAATCAGCCCCAGCATTTT. Amino acids: CASNLFLNQPQHF.

This sequence joins TRBV18 and TRBJ2-7, with unresolved D. V lost 3 bases and J 5 bases, leaving 17 bases between the germline ends. Germline V gives CDR1 KGHSH, CDR2 LQKENI. The CDR3 sequence is 15 residues long. The CDR3 DNA reads TGTGCCAGCTCACCGCCTAGTATCTTGCGCGACGAGCAGTACTTC. Its translation is CASSPPSILRDEQYF.

CDR3 sequence reads: CASSWLPFTGELFF. For the CDR3, the DNA is TGCGCCAGCAGCTGGCTCCCCTTCACCGGGGAGCTGTTTTTT. The V gene is TRBV5-1, the J gene TRBJ2-2; D uncertain. Trimming stripped 3 bases from V and 4 bases from J, with 10 bases between. The CDR3 sequence is 14 residues long. Germline-derived CDR1 and CDR2 are SGHRS and YFSETQ. The whole variable domain, remainder taken from reference TRBV5-1 and TRBJ2-2, is KAGVTQTPRYLIKTRGQQVTLSCSPISGHRSVSWYQQTPGQGLQFLFEYFSETQRNKGNFPGRFSGRQFSNSRSEMNVSTLELGDSALYLCASSWLPFTGELFFGEGSRLTVL.

Concerning this clone itself: Compared with germline, one end of the junction differs, possibly owing to a read error. V usage is TRBV6-6 and J usage is TRBJ1-4, with unresolved D. The length of the CDR3 is 13 residues. CDR1 is MNHNY and CDR2 is SVGAGI in the germline V gene (reference sequence). The CDR3 DNA sequence: TGTGCCAGCAGTTACGACTCGGACGGGCGGCGGGATTTT. It encodes CASSYDSDGRRDF.

The gene calls are TRBV5-6 and TRBJ2-1, with a possible D match to TRBD2 (7 bases). Germline-derived CDR1 and CDR2 are SGHDT and YYEEEE. CDR3 length: 16 amino acids. Trimming took 4 bases from V and 10 from J, leaving 24 bases between them. The CDR3 sequence: CASSPIGGGRSREQFF. The CDR3 nucleotides read TGTGCCAGCAGCCCCATAGGGGGGGGCCGGTCCCGGGAGCAGTTCTTC.

The chain joins TRBV7-2 to TRBJ2-5, with TRBD2 matching over 9 bases. Looked up from germline, CDR1 is SGHTA and CDR2 is FQGNSA. The ends lost 1 base at V and 5 bases at J; junction bases unmatched: 11. This CDR3 is built from 17 residues. CDR3 residues: CASSLDGTSIIRETQYF. In DNA, the CDR3 is TGTGCCAGCAGCTTAGACGGGACTAGCATTATACGCGAGACCCAGTACTTC.

This chain links TRBV6-1 with TRBJ1-2; tentatively, D is TRBD1 (6 bases). The germline CDR1 and CDR2 sequences are MNHNS and SASEGT. CDR3 length: 13 residues. Trimming pared 6 bases from V and 4 bases from J, leaving 12 bases between. For the CDR3, the DNA is TGTGCCAGCAGAAGGGGGGGGACCTATGGCTACACCTTC. It specifies CASRRGGTYGYTF.